This T cell receptor delta chain stems from a study of gamma-delta T cells after stem cell transplantation. This clone was seen more than once but under ten times. The TCRdb record carries a much larger clone's protein, which differs from this DNA's translation at residue 5; a read error is the likely cause, and the protein listed here is the DNA translation. TCRdb reapplied CATT to the RT-PCR reads. The sample holds some 14,000 delta-chain clones, almost 9.5% seen once. The length of the CDR3 is 19 residues. From germline, CDR1 is TSWWSYY and CDR2 QGS. Sequenced material: gamma-delta T cells. This receptor was taken from a human donor. It is not recorded whose cells these are; they may come from a transplant donor. The V and J genes are TRDV1 and TRDJ1; 11 bases are shared with TRDD3. The CDR3 loop is CALGITTFLLELGDIGLIF. In DNA form, the CDR3 reads TGTGCCCTTGGGATCACCACCTTCCTACTCGAACTGGGGGATATAGGTCTCATCTTT.